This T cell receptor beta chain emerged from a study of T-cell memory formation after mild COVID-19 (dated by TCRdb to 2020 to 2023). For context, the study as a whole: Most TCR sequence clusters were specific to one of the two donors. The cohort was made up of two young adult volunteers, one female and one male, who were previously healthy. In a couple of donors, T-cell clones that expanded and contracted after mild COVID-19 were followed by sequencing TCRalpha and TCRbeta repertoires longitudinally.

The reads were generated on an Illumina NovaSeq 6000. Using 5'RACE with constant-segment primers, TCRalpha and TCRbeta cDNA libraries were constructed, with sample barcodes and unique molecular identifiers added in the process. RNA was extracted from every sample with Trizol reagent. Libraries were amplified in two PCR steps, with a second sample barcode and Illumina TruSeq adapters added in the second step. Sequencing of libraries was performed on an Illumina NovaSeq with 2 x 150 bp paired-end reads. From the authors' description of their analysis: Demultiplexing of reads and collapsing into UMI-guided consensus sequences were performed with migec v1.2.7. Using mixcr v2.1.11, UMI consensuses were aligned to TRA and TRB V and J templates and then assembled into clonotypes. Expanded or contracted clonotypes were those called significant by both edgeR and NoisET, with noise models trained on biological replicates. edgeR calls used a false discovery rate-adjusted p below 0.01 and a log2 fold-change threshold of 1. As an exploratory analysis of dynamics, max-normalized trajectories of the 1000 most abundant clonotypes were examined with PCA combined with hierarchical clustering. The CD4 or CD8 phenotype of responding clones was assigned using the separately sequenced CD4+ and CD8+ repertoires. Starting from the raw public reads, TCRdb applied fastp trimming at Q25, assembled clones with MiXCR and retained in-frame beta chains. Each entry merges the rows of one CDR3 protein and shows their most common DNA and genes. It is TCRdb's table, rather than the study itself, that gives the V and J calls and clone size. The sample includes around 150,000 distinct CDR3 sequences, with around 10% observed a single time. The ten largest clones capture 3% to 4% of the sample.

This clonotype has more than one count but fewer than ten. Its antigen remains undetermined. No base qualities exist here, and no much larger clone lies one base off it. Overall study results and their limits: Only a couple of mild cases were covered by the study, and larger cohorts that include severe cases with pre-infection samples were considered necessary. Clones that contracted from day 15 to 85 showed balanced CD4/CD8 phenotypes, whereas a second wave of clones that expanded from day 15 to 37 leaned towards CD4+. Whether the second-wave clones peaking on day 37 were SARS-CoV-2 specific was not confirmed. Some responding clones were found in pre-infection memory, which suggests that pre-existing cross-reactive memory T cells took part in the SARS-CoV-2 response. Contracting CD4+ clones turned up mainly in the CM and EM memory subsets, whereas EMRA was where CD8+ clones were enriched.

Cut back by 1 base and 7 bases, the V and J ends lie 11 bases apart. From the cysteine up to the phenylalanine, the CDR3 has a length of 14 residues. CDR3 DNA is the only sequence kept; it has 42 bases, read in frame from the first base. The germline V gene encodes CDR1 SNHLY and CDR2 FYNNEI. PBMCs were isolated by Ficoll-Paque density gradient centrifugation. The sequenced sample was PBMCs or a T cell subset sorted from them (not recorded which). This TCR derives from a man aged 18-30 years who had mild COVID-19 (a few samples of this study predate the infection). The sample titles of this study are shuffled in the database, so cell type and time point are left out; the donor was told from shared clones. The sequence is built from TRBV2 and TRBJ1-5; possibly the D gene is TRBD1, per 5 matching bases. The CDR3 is CASSEEYRGQPQHF. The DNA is TGTGCCAGCAGTGAAGAGTACCGGGGCCAGCCCCAGCATTTT.